This TCR beta chain stems from a study of tumor-infiltrating lymphocytes in primary liver carcinoma. Study-wide background: Donors underwent surgery for histopathologically diagnosed primary liver carcinoma. Overall study findings and caveats: The overlap of tumor-adjacent and tumor-blood pairs was smaller than that of tumor region pairs.

The CDR3 is 13 residues long. Per germline, CDR1 SGHDN and CDR2 FVKESK. V shed 9 bases and J shed 1 base, with 9 bases lying between them. This clonotype has more than one count but fewer than ten. The target antigen is unknown. Germline DNA was also extracted, and blood RNA derived from unsorted whole blood. Enrolled patients were chronically infected with HBV and treatment-naive. A primer matching the constant region was used to make TCR beta cDNA from around 460 ng of total RNA. Libraries covering TCR beta were generated through three nested multiplex PCR rounds (using a slightly modified ARM-PCR). Investigators reported that the first two PCR rounds, at around 10 cycles each, used TRBV1-TRBV30 forward primers with a C-beta reverse primer. TCRdb reprocessed the multiplex PCR reads via MiXCR and lists one record per CDR3 protein. The table records some 180,000 distinct CDR3 sequences, 60% of them present only once.

The chain links TRBV14 to TRBJ1-4; tentative D call: TRBD1 (5 bases). Source material: peripheral blood. The TCR originated in a man aged 40-55 years with primary liver carcinoma and hepatitis B virus infection. The CDR3 spells CARRRGTNEKLFF. The CDR3 nucleotides read TGTGCCAGGAGGAGGGGAACTAATGAAAAACTGTTTTTT.